The next 7 T cell receptor beta chains were all read from a single sample in a study of T-cell memory formation after mild COVID-19. TCRdb processed the 5' RACE reads anew with MiXCR; each CDR3 protein has one entry. The top ten clones hold around 22% of a sample with about 360,000 distinct CDR3 sequences, approximately 15% of them seen once. Source material: PBMCs or a T cell subset sorted from them (not recorded which). The receptors here all came from a man aged 18 to 29 who had mild COVID-19 (a few samples of this study predate the infection). Cell type and time point are not known.

V and J are TRBV5-1 and TRBJ2-6; D may be TRBD1 (5 bases). The CDR3 has 13 residues. V lost 6 bases and J lost 8, with 12 bases in between. CDR1 is SGHRS, CDR2 YFSETQ, per germline. The CDR3 loop is CASTFQGTNVLTF. The CDR3 nucleotides read TGCGCCAGCACCTTTCAGGGAACCAACGTCCTGACTTTC.

This clonotype was observed a handful of times. The rearrangement links TRBV4-1 to TRBJ2-3, with 7 bases matching TRBD2. The V gene end was trimmed by 4 bases and the J gene end by 6 bases; junction bases not matched to a gene: 4. The CDR3 runs 13 residues. Per germline, CDR1 MGHRA and CDR2 YSYEKL. The CDR3 DNA is TGCGCCAGCAGCCCAGGACTAGTGGATACGCAGTATTTT. It encodes CASSPGLVDTQYF.

This clonotype turned up a few times. This chain joins TRBV15 and TRBJ2-2; possibly TRBD2 for D (6 bases). The CDR3 runs to 16 residues. The germline V gene has CDR1 LNHNV and CDR2 YYDKDF (reference sequence). Trimming took 1 base from V and 5 from J, leaving 14 bases between them. The CDR3 nucleotides read TGTGCCACCAGCAGAGGGTTGGAGGGTTGGACCGGGGAGCTGTTTTTT. It yields the protein CATSRGLEGWTGELFF. Variable domain in full (rest from reference TRBV15 and TRBJ2-2): DAMVIQNPRYQVTQFGKPVTLSCSQTLNHNVMYWYQQKSSQAPKLLFHYYDKDFNNEADTPDNFQSRRPNTSFCFLDIRSPGLGDTAMYLCATSRGLEGWTGELFFGEGSRLTVL.

This chain links TRBV28 with TRBJ2-3, with TRBD1 as a possible D gene (6 bases). Trimming left V 0 bases short and J 0 bases short, with 13 bases between. The CDR3 has 17 amino acids. Germline CDR1 reads MDHEN; CDR2 reads SYDVKM. CDR3 sequence (DNA): TGTGCCAGCAGTTTATGGGGCACAGGGCTTAGCACAGATACGCAGTATTTT. The encoded protein is CASSLWGTGLSTDTQYF. Full variable domain (missing parts from reference TRBV28 and TRBJ2-3): DVKVTQSSRYLVKRTGEKVFLECVQDMDHENMFWYRQDPGLGLRLIYFSYDVKMKEKGDIPEGYSVSREKKERFSLILESASTNQTSMYLCASSLWGTGLSTDTQYFGPGTRLTVL.

This clonotype appeared once. The chain couples TRBV29-1 to TRBJ1-2; maybe TRBD1 (6 bases). This CDR3 has 11 residues. Trimming shortened V by 7 bases and J by 8 bases, and 14 bases separated the two germline ends. Germline CDR1 is SQVTM and CDR2 is ANQGSEA. The CDR3 DNA sequence: TGCAGCGCTGGGGGCGATGACGGCTACACCTTC. Residues: CSAGGDDGYTF.

The rearrangement links TRBV24-1 to TRBJ1-5, with D unresolved. V was cut by 4 bases and J by 5 bases, with 8 bases left in between. The length of the CDR3 is 13 residues. The germline V gene encodes CDR1 KGHDR and CDR2 SFDVKD. In DNA form, the CDR3 reads TGTGCCACCAGTGACTACAGAGATCAGCCCCAGCATTTT. Its translation: CATSDYRDQPQHF.

This clonotype was counted between two and nine times. The V and J genes are TRBV7-9 and TRBJ2-5; possibly TRBD2 for D (7 bases). The CDR3 sequence is 14 residues long. The germline CDR1 and CDR2 sequences are SEHNR and FQNEAQ (reference sequence). The germline V and J ends were trimmed by 4 bases and 2 bases, with 11 bases remaining between them. This CDR3 is CASSSGGRQETQYF. The DNA for the CDR3 is TGTGCCAGCAGCTCGGGGGGCAGACAAGAGACCCAGTACTTC.